These 21 T cell receptor beta chains were sequenced from one sample in a study of Ad26.COV2.S vaccination and SARS-CoV-2 variants. The data were produced by immunoSEQ multiplex PCR, yet TCRdb's version contains in-frame clones alone and is incomplete. The table includes 400,000 to 500,000 clones, approximately 90% detected once. Treatment noted: about 20 received Ad26.COV2.S at low or high dose, single or two shots; about 5 received placebo; per-sample allocation not given. Repertoires come from day 63 after the first vaccine or placebo injection. The material sequenced was peripheral blood, taken in a trial of Ad26.COV2.S vaccine versus placebo. These receptors were collected from a person aged 18 to 59 who received the Ad26.COV2.S COVID-19 vaccine or a placebo.

The CDR3 loop is CASSSGQTRIYEQYF. In DNA, the CDR3 is TGTGCCAGCAGCTCAGGACAGACCCGAATCTACGAGCAGTACTTC. The gene calls are TRBV7-9 and TRBJ2-7; a weak D match, TRBD1 (6 bases). The germline V and J ends were trimmed by 4 bases and 3 bases, with 16 bases remaining between them. There are 15 residues in the CDR3. Germline V gene lookup returns CDR1 SEHNR and CDR2 FQNEAQ (reference sequence).

Remarks on this clone: One end of the junction fails to match germline, which may point to a read error. The CDR3 DNA is TGTGCCAGCAGTCACTCAACCGGGACAGAGGGGTTCCCATCTGGGGCCAACGTCCTGACTTTC. This sequence encodes CASSHSTGTEGFPSGANVLTF. V and J are TRBV6-2 or TRBV6-3 and TRBJ2-6; 7 bases align to TRBD1. Per the germline V gene, CDR1 is MNHEY and CDR2 is SVGEGT. The CDR3 is made up of 21 amino acids.

This clone was recorded a few times. V gene TRBV5-6 combines with J gene TRBJ1-1, with D unclear. The germline V gene encodes CDR1 SGHDT and CDR2 YYEEEE. V lost 4 bases and J 2 bases, leaving 15 bases between the germline ends. The CDR3 consists of 15 residues. In DNA, the CDR3 is TGTGCCAGCAGCCCTGAATTCGGGCTTAACACTGAAGCTTTCTTT. Protein: CASSPEFGLNTEAFF.

The V and J genes are TRBV27 and TRBJ2-6, with D tentatively TRBD1 (6 bases). The length of the CDR3 is 17 residues. Looked up from germline, CDR1 is MNHEY and CDR2 is SMNVEV (reference sequence). V lost 1 base and J lost 4, with 14 bases in between. Here the CDR3 reads CASSLLGAQPGANVLTF. The CDR3 nucleotides read TGTGCCAGCAGTTTATTGGGGGCGCAGCCCGGGGCCAACGTCCTGACTTTC.

This sequence joins TRBV29-1 and TRBJ2-6; D uncertain. This CDR3 is built from 18 residues. CDR1 and CDR2 (germline): SQVTM, ANQGSEA. Trimming left V 0 bases short and J 0 bases short, with 15 bases between. The CDR3 here is CSVEETDPSSSGANVLTF. The CDR3 nucleotides read TGCAGCGTTGAAGAGACCGACCCTAGTAGCTCTGGGGCCAACGTCCTGACTTTC.

This clone was counted only a few times. V gene TRBV9 combines with J gene TRBJ2-1; 10 nucleotides match TRBD2. V was pared by 3 bases and J by 8 bases, with 11 bases of the junction left unmatched. The germline V gene encodes CDR1 SGDLS and CDR2 YYNGEE. This CDR3 has 16 amino acids. In DNA form, the CDR3 reads TGTGCCAGCAGCGCTAGGGTGGGACTAGCGTCGGATGAGCAGTTCTTC. It codes for CASSARVGLASDEQFF.

This chain joins TRBV19 and TRBJ1-2, with a tentative D call TRBD1 (5 bases). Trimming removed 4 bases from V and 13 bases from J, with 22 bases in between. The CDR3 runs to 14 residues. CDR1 is LNHDA, CDR2 SQIVND, per germline (reference sequence). The CDR3 DNA reads TGTGCCAGTAGTACAACAGTGGGGGGTCGATTGTTCACCTTC. Translation: CASSTTVGGRLFTF.

The rearrangement joins TRBV12-5 to TRBJ2-3, with a possible D match to TRBD2 (5 bases). The germline V gene has CDR1 LGHNT and CDR2 FRNRAP. The CDR3 runs 14 residues. V was clipped by 5 bases and J by 5 bases, with 14 bases between them. The CDR3 DNA reads as TGTGCTAGTGGTAACTACCAGGCGGGAGATACGCAGTATTTT. This encodes CASGNYQAGDTQYF.

The V call is TRBV28, the J call TRBJ2-2; D gene unclear. Germline V gene data show CDR1 as MDHEN and CDR2 as SYDVKM. Trimming shortened V by 5 bases and J by 6 bases, and 10 bases separated the two germline ends. CDR3 length: 13 residues. CDR3: CASSLQSPGELFF. The CDR3 nucleotides read TGTGCCAGCAGTCTCCAGTCTCCCGGGGAGCTGTTTTTT.

The chain employs TRBV18 and TRBJ2-7; 8 bases are shared with TRBD1. V lost 5 bases and J lost 5; bases outside the gene matches: 2. The CDR3 has 12 residues. The germline V gene encodes CDR1 KGHSH and CDR2 LQKENI. CDR3 loop: CASSSGGNEQYF. The DNA for the CDR3 is TGTGCCAGCTCATCAGGGGGCAACGAGCAGTACTTC.

This chain uses TRBV30 with TRBJ2-1; possibly TRBD2 for D (5 bases). V gave up 4 bases and J gave up 7 bases, with 20 bases separating them. The CDR3 is 15 amino acids. Germline V gene sequence: CDR1 GTSNPN, CDR2 SVGIG (reference sequence). This CDR3 reads CAWTIGGPSRNEQFF. In nucleotides, the CDR3 is TGTGCCTGGACCATCGGCGGGCCGAGTCGGAATGAGCAGTTCTTC.

A single count supports this clone. V usage is TRBV7-9 and J usage is TRBJ1-4; D gene unclear. V lost 1 base to trimming and J lost 6 bases, with 9 bases between them. The CDR3 is 14 residues long. Germline V CDR1 and CDR2: SEHNR, FQNEAQ (reference sequence). The CDR3 region is CASSLGVGDEKLFF. The CDR3 bases are TGTGCCAGCAGCTTAGGAGTCGGTGATGAAAAACTGTTTTTT.

The chain couples TRBV5-5 to TRBJ2-4; D might be TRBD1 (6 bases). Germline V lookup: CDR1 SGHKS, CDR2 YYEKEE (reference sequence). With 0 bases removed from V and 0 bases from J, the gap between germline ends came to 13 bases. The CDR3 runs to 17 residues. The CDR3 region has the DNA TGTGCCAGCAGCTTGGCCCGAGGGGGTTTAGCCAAAAACATTCAGTACTTC. Amino acid sequence: CASSLARGGLAKNIQYF.

The chain employs TRBV4-1 and TRBJ2-7, with D perhaps TRBD2 (5 bases). The germline V gene has CDR1 MGHRA and CDR2 YSYEKL. The CDR3 totals 14 residues. V lost 3 bases and J 3 bases, leaving 12 bases between the germline ends. The DNA for the CDR3 is TGCGCCAGCAGCCACCGGTTACTAGGCTACGAGCAGTACTTC. Translation gives CASSHRLLGYEQYF.

The chain combines TRBV28 with TRBJ1-2; TRBD1 is a possible D gene (5 bases). V was pared by 5 bases and J by 8 bases, with 12 bases between. This CDR3 has 12 amino acids. CDR1 is MDHEN, CDR2 SYDVKM, per germline. The CDR3, as DNA: TGTGCCAGCAGTCTAGTGGGGGAGGGCTACACCTTC. It yields the protein CASSLVGEGYTF.

The rearrangement joins TRBV6-2 or TRBV6-3 to TRBJ2-1; TRBD2 matches at 11 bases. The CDR3 totals 15 residues. The V and J ends lost 3 bases and 8 bases, in that order; junction bases with no gene match: 6. The germline gives CDR1 MNHEY, CDR2 SVGEGT. The CDR3 nucleotides are TGTGCCAGCAGTTATAGCGGGGGGGCGCTCTATGAGCAGTTCTTC. Protein product: CASSYSGGALYEQFF.

J is TRBJ1-1 and V is TRBV11-2; D possibly corresponds to TRBD1 (5 bases). The germline V and J ends were trimmed by 5 bases and 1 base, with 20 bases remaining between them. This CDR3 region has 17 residues. The V gene's germline CDR1 is SGHAT and CDR2 FQNNGV. In DNA form, the CDR3 reads TGTGCCAGCAGCCGCAATCTCCCGGGGCCTAAGAACACTGAAGCTTTCTTT. Its translation is CASSRNLPGPKNTEAFF.

The chain combines TRBV21-1 with TRBJ1-1. TRBV21-1 is flagged as a pseudogene. This CDR3 is built from 15 residues. The CDR3 sequence: CASSKARVLNTEAFF. The CDR3 DNA is TGTGCCAGCAGCAAAGCTCGAGTTTTGAACACTGAAGCTTTCTTT.

This clone was seen a single time. The chain joins TRBV5-5 to TRBJ1-1; D is ambiguous. Trimming shortened V by 0 bases and J by 1 base, and 13 bases separated the two germline ends. CDR3 length: 16 amino acids. Germline V CDR1 and CDR2: SGHKS, YYEKEE (reference sequence). Here the CDR3 DNA reads TGTGCCAGCAGCTTGGTGGCAACACGGGGGAACACTGAAGCTTTCTTT. Amino acids: CASSLVATRGNTEAFF.

Only a few counts were recorded for this clone. The CDR3 protein is CASSDSATTSTDTQYF. The DNA for the CDR3 is TGTGCCAGCAGTGACTCGGCTACTACTAGCACAGATACGCAGTATTTT. The chain recombines TRBV6-4 with TRBJ2-3, with D unclear. From germline, CDR1 is MRHNA and CDR2 SNTAGT. The CDR3 runs to 16 residues. The V end lost 0 bases, the J end lost 0 bases, and 10 bases lay between the germline ends.

The CDR3 loop is CASSMWDRGRETQYF. The DNA for the CDR3 is TGTGCCAGTAGTATGTGGGACAGGGGGAGGGAGACCCAGTACTTC. The chain uses TRBV19 and TRBJ2-5, with TRBD1 identical over 11 bases. Unmatched junction bases numbered 5, after V lost 3 bases and J lost 5 bases. The CDR3 sequence is 15 residues long. Germline V gives CDR1 LNHDA, CDR2 SQIVND (reference sequence).